The T cell receptor (beta chain) under discussion was sequenced for a study of technical replicates of blood from a few donors. TCRdb's table, derived via immunoSEQ multiplex PCR, lists solely in-frame clones and lacks some. The sample records 50,000 to 70,000 clones, 90% to 95% being singletons. The CDR3 loop spans 15 amino acids. CDR1 and CDR2 from the germline V gene are SGHNT and YYREEE (reference sequence). Trimming took off 1 base at V and 2 bases at J, with 9 bases between the two ends. Material: PBMCs. This sequence joins TRBV5-4 and TRBJ2-2; perhaps TRBD2 as D (6 bases). This TCR came from a human donor in good health. Some clones in this sample may be carry-over from other donors' samples. The CDR3 reads CASSLQGLNTGELFF. The CDR3 bases are TGTGCCAGCAGCTTGCAGGGACTTAACACCGGGGAGCTGTTTTTT.